This TCR beta chain was recovered during a study of Ad26.COV2.S vaccination and SARS-CoV-2 variants. Findings and limits, study-wide: A substantial breadth of spike-specific CD8+ and CD4+ T cell responses after vaccination has been reported.

Repertoires were generated with immunoSEQ multiplex PCR, while TCRdb's copy carries only in-frame clones and drops some. The sample carries roughly 100,000 clones, around 80% recorded once. Germline V gives CDR1 MNHNS, CDR2 SASEGT. Trimming left V 1 base short and J 8 bases short, with 12 bases between. CDR3 length: 14 residues. As for this clone: Its cognate antigen is unknown.

The specimen comprised peripheral blood, sampled after recovery from COVID-19. The chain couples TRBV6-1 to TRBJ2-4; the D gene is possibly TRBD1 (5 bases). This receptor was obtained from a human donor who had recovered from COVID-19. As DNA, the CDR3 is TGTGCCAGCAGTGAAGGGTGGGAACAGGACATTCAGTACTTC. Protein: CASSEGWEQDIQYF.